This TCR beta chain came from a study of vaccination effects on CD4 cells after COVID-19. Whole-study findings and limits: Whether induced by infection or by vaccine, clones showed marked clonal contraction late after vaccination.

V shed 7 bases, J shed 4 bases, and the junction held 3 bases outside the gene matches. Germline-derived CDR1 and CDR2 are KGHDR and SFDVKD. The length of the CDR3 is 15 residues. Points on this clone: The target antigen is unknown.

Libraries were prepared by immunoSEQ multiplex PCR; TCRdb keeps only in-frame clonotypes and omits some of them. The data hold approximately 50,000 clones, with just under 80% observed a single time. ViraFEST expansion of antigen-specific CD4+ T cells with viral peptide pools preceded sequencing. The culture ran for roughly 10 days before CD4+ T cells were isolated. Having tested negative for nucleocapsid antibodies, the vaccine recipients showed no prior SARS-CoV-2 infection. The TCR comes from a human donor who received a COVID-19 vaccine. Sample: CD4+ T cells from PBMCs cultured with HCoV-OC43 spike peptides, taken before COVID-19 vaccination. The subset here: HCoV-OC43 spike overlapping peptide pool stimulation. This chain uses TRBV24-1 with TRBJ2-3, with TRBD2 matching 14 bases. The CDR3 DNA sequence: TGTGCCACCAGAGTGACTAGCGGGGGGGCAGATACGCAGTATTTT. It yields the protein CATRVTSGGADTQYF.